One and the same sample provided the 3 T cell receptor beta chains below, sequenced in a study of T cell responses to AZD1222 COVID-19 vaccine. Libraries were prepared by immunoSEQ multiplex PCR; TCRdb keeps only in-frame clonotypes and omits some of them. This sample has about 140,000 clones, with around 89% found just once. The sequencing used peripheral blood, collected on day 0 of AZD1222 vaccination. The receptors were sampled from an adult in good health.

The chain links TRBV7-3 to TRBJ2-2; no clear D gene. The CDR3 loop spans 14 amino acids. V gave up 5 bases and J gave up 2 bases, with 9 bases separating them. Germline loops: CDR1 SGHTA, CDR2 FQGTGA. In DNA, the CDR3 is TGTGCCAGCAGCCCCCCTGGAAACACCGGGGAGCTGTTTTTT. Residues: CASSPPGNTGELFF.

This sequence joins TRBV27 and TRBJ1-2, with 9 bases aligning to TRBD1. V shed 6 bases, J shed 5 bases, and the junction held 7 bases outside the gene matches. The CDR3 length is 14 residues. Looked up from germline, CDR1 is MNHEY and CDR2 is SMNVEV (reference sequence). CDR3 nucleotide sequence: TGTGCCAGCAGCAACAGGGGGCGGTCATATGGCTACACCTTC. Residues: CASSNRGRSYGYTF.

The V and J genes are TRBV11-2 and TRBJ2-2, with D perhaps TRBD1 (7 bases). Looked up from germline, CDR1 is SGHAT and CDR2 is FQNNGV. V was pared by 6 bases and J by 7 bases, with 15 bases between. The CDR3 totals 14 residues. In DNA form, the CDR3 reads TGTGCCAGCAGTCAGGGGGGTTATGGCGGGGAGCTGTTTTTT. Its translation is CASSQGGYGGELFF.